The sequence of this TCR beta chain was determined in a study of shared clonotypes between healthy human individuals (dated by TCRdb to 2018 to 2021). Regarding the study in general: Three men and a couple of women, aged 18 to 49 years, made up the cohort. For each donor, CD4 naive and CD4 memory were each given three plates, CD8 naive was given two plates, and CD8 memory was given one plate. To estimate repertoire size and how much clonotype sharing occurs between individuals, the study deeply sequenced the blood TCR repertoires of roughly 5 healthy adults. Different laboratories and diverse techniques were used to prepare libraries and sequence TCR repertoires, to increase sequencing depth and limit assay-specific biases. Between about 0.8 and 9 billion PBMCs per donor were obtained by leukapheresis.

The CDR3 spans 17 residues, from the cysteine through the phenylalanine. The retained sequence is limited to the CDR3, 51 bases, with the frame set at the first base. V sheds 1 base and J sheds 0 bases, leaving 16 bases between their ends. CDR1 SEHNR and CDR2 FQNEAQ are derived from the germline V gene (reference sequence). A note on this clone: No antigen is known for it. No qualities accompany the bases; no much larger clone lies one base away.

Donors were healthy HIV-negative adults with no recently reported acute infections or vaccinations. Every donor was a Caucasian adult living in Nashville, Tennessee, USA. Magnetic negative selection was used to enrich CD4+ T cells, after which naive cells were positively selected on CD45RA and the negative fraction became the memory subset. Blood was collected by leukapheresis, and PBMCs were isolated by Ficoll-Histopaque density gradient centrifugation and then cryopreserved in liquid nitrogen vapor phase. Purity and quantity of every magnetically sorted T cell population were checked by analytical flow cytometry. Genomic DNA was isolated from each sorted fraction and quantified by UV absorbance on a Nanodrop 2000c. TCR CDR3 regions were amplified from genomic DNA by multiplex PCR using the deep immunoSEQ assay. Extracted genomic DNA from each cell subset was spread evenly across all wells of several immunoSEQ 96-well plates, with each plate serving as a replicate. For sorted subsets, each replicate PCR was loaded with approximately 200 ng genomic DNA, equivalent to about 30,000 T cell genomes. Purified libraries were measured with a Qubit 3.0 fluorometer, size-checked on a Bioanalyzer 2100, and measured again with the KAPA Library Quantification kit. Every immunoSEQ 96-well plate was sequenced on a dedicated single-read 150-cycle Illumina NextSeq 550 flow cell. The authors' pipeline ran thus. The immunoSEQ output contained only junctional sequences without quality scores, so filtering could not match that applied to full-length reads. Sequences were annotated with PyIR, a Python wrapper for IgBLAST v1.9, using IMGT germline references to assign V/J genes and CDR3. Reads with weak V/J assignments (E-value above 1e-6), missing CDR3, stop codons, out-of-frame junctions, or ambiguous translated residues were removed. V3J clonotypes were defined as sequences sharing an identical inferred V gene, J gene, and CDR3 amino acid sequence. Percentage overlap between repertoires was calculated by dividing the number of shared unique clonotypes by the size of the smaller repertoire. Three approaches were used to assess repertoire richness: RTK rarefaction, the Chao1 estimator, and Recon v2.1 estimates of unobserved clonotypes. Generation probabilities for all TCRbeta clonotypes obtained by the gDNA method from a handful of donors were computed using OLGA. TCRdb mirrors the immuneACCESS table, restricted to in-frame sequences. Some clones are absent from its copies; in checked studies, under half trace to an unresolved V gene, and the reason for the others is unknown. That table gives V, J and clone size, and the DNA gave D and trimming. The sample table lists approximately 500,000 clones, 90% to 96% of them with a count of one. The ten largest clones add up to 0.05% to 0.07% of the sample.

Study-level results and caveats: Sampling was restricted to blood, and TCR repertoires in tissues likely differ from the TCR repertoires found in blood. Because the study included only a small number of donors, the genetic and exposure-history diversity represented was limited. Compared with non-shared clonotypes, the clonotypes found in all four sorted-subset donors had higher generation probabilities. Based on pairwise subsampling, the degree of clonotype sharing among donors was expected to be affected by sequencing depth. Across a handful of donors, approximately 5% of naive CD4, roughly 3.5% of naive CD8, about 2.3% of memory CD4, and approximately 0.4% of memory CD8 clonotypes were shared. Naive subsets generally had larger estimated clonotype richness than memory subsets. Incomplete sequencing was indicated by rarefaction of sorted-subset datasets, despite the large sequencing depth.

Sequenced material: naive CD4+ T cells sorted from blood. Sample cell subset or site, as interpreted from the label and publication: CD45RA+ positively selected. This TCR derives from a woman aged 25-40 years in good health. The chain couples TRBV7-9 to TRBJ2-7; no D gene call is confident. The DNA sequence is given as TGTGCCAGCAGCTTAGTCGGTTGGGGTTCACCCTCCTACGAGCAGTACTTC. Its amino acids are CASSLVGWGSPSYEQYF.